The clone carrying this T cell receptor (beta chain) was counted at least ten times. Its antigen is still unknown. The sample belongs to a study of Graves' ophthalmopathy and Graves' hyperthyroidism. CDR3 regions of TCR beta were amplified from RNA transcripts. Scientists carried out first-round RT-PCR using HTBI primers and then a second-round multiplex PCR. TCRdb reprocessed the multiplex PCR reads with MiXCR, giving one entry per CDR3 protein. Here the sample spans 400,000 to 450,000 distinct CDR3 sequences, 21% being singletons. Ophthalmopathy not arising within 18 months of follow-up defined hyperthyroidism as stable. Thyroid ultrasound, orbital computed tomography, TRAb, serum thyroxine and clinical symptoms formed the basis of diagnosis. Study-level findings and limits: Detected in blood as well were most expanded thyroid clonotypes with frequency above 0.001. Discrimination between ophthalmopathy and stable hyperthyroidism by a 13-signature model showed about 88% sensitivity and about 81% specificity.

The source material was peripheral blood. The clonotype was recovered from a woman between 18 and 29 years old with stable Graves' hyperthyroidism.

The CDR3 spells CASSLGDRGYNEQFF. The DNA of the CDR3 is TGTGCCAGCAGCTTGGGGGACAGGGGCTACAATGAGCAGTTCTTC. The chain has TRBV7-8 and TRBJ2-1, with TRBD1 matching over 10 bases. V trimming: 3 bases; J trimming: 3 bases; junction bases outside the gene matches: 2. The CDR3 sequence is 15 residues long. The germline V gene has CDR1 SGHVS and CDR2 FQNEAQ.